Detailed here is one T cell receptor beta chain. This sample was taken from a study of blood T cell repertoires in COVID-19. This CDR3 is built from 10 residues. CDR1 is SQVTM and CDR2 is ANQGSEA in the germline V gene. V was clipped by 4 bases and J by 11 bases, with 9 bases between them. Repertoires were generated with immunoSEQ multiplex PCR, while TCRdb's copy carries only in-frame clones and drops some. The sample contains roughly 73,000 clones, 80% to 85% of which appear only once. The receptor comes from a woman in her sixties with acute or convalescent COVID-19. This chain joins TRBV29-1 and TRBJ2-1; D unresolved. Sequencing used peripheral blood. CDR3 sequence (DNA): TGCAGCGTTGCGACACCCAAGCAGTTCTTC. Translation gives CSVATPKQFF.